The rows below give T cell receptor beta chains drawn from one sample of a study of spatial heterogeneity in lung cancer. TCRdb fed the 5' RACE reads into MiXCR, producing one record per CDR3 protein. The sample carries under 75,000 distinct CDR3 sequences, about 9.5% recorded once. Sequencing was performed on PBMCs, taken at follow-up. The source of these receptors is a female donor with early-stage non-small cell lung cancer. The CDR3 runs from the conserved cysteine through the conserved F or W. The D gene is left open where the match is weak. Clone size is stated in some rows and not others, as once, few, many or a class when expanded.

d_call	clone_size	v_call	j_call	cdr3_nt	cdr3_aa
-	-	TRBV12-3/TRBV12-4	TRBJ2-7	TGTGCCAGCAGTTTAGAAGGCCTCTACGAGCAGTACTTC	CASSLEGLYEQYF
-	few	TRBV18	TRBJ2-7	TGTGCCAGCTCACCCGGGACGGCGGAGTGGGAGCAGTACTTC	CASSPGTAEWEQYF
-	many	TRBV12-5	TRBJ2-3	TGTGCTAGTGGTTTGATCAGAACGAGGCCCTTTGGCACAGATACGCAGTATTTT	CASGLIRTRPFGTDTQYF
-	-	TRBV4-1	TRBJ2-7	TGCGCCAGCAGCCTTCTCCTCCTAAGCTCCTACGAGCAGTACTTC	CASSLLLLSSYEQYF
TRBD2	many	TRBV20-1	TRBJ2-1	TGCAGTGCTAGAGATGAAGGACTAGACTTGTTCTTC	CSARDEGLDLFF
-	few	TRBV7-9	TRBJ1-5	TGTGCCAGCAGCTTATCCCCGAGCAATCAGCCCCAGCATTTT	CASSLSPSNQPQHF
-	-	TRBV27	TRBJ2-4	TGTGCCAGCAGTTTATTTGGGGTAGCCAAAAACATTCAGTACTTC	CASSLFGVAKNIQYF
-	-	TRBV27	TRBJ2-1	TGTGCCACCGGATTTCCAGGGTCTTCCTCCTACAATGAGCAGTTCTTC	CATGFPGSSSYNEQFF
-	few	TRBV6-2/TRBV6-3	TRBJ2-7	TGTGCCAGCAGCAGTTTCTACGAGCAGTACTTC	CASSSFYEQYF
-	many	TRBV29-1	TRBJ2-1	TGCACCCAATCCCAGAGGGGGGAGCAGTTCTTC	CTQSQRGEQFF
-	few	TRBV7-9	TRBJ2-5	TGTGCCAGCCAACAGATTCAAGAGACCCAGTACTTC	CASQQIQETQYF
-	many	TRBV20-1	TRBJ2-7	TGCAGTGCCCCCAGTGGGGTAGCCTACGAGCAGTACTTC	CSAPSGVAYEQYF
-	many	TRBV6-5	TRBJ1-4	TGTGCCAGCAGAGGGGGGCAGGTAGAAAAACTGTTTTTT	CASRGGQVEKLFF
TRBD2	many	TRBV3-1	TRBJ2-1	TGTGCCAGCAGCCGGACTAGACACGGTGAGCAGTTCTTC	CASSRTRHGEQFF
TRBD2	many	TRBV20-1	TRBJ2-5	TGCAGTGCTCTAGCGGTGGCGGGAGAGACCCAGTACTTC	CSALAVAGETQYF
-	many	TRBV28	TRBJ2-5	TGTGCCACCCGGGCCTCAACAAGAGTGGCCCAGTACTTC	CATRASTRVAQYF
-	many	TRBV27	TRBJ2-7	TGTGCCAGCAAGGGAGGACAGGAAAACTACGAGCAGTACTTC	CASKGGQENYEQYF
TRBD1	many	TRBV7-2	TRBJ1-4	TGTGCCAGCAGCCAGGGACAGCATGAAAAACTGTTTTTT	CASSQGQHEKLFF
-	many	TRBV10-3	TRBJ1-5	TGTGCCATCAGTGAGCTGACAGTTCCAGGGCCCCAGCATTTT	CAISELTVPGPQHF
-	-	TRBV6-5	TRBJ2-1	TGTGCCAGCAGAGGAGCGGGTGAGCAGTTCTTC	CASRGAGEQFF
-	many	TRBV28	TRBJ1-1	TGTGCCAGCAGGCCACAGGGTGAGGTCACTGAAGCTTTCTTT	CASRPQGEVTEAFF
-	many	TRBV7-9	TRBJ2-1	TGTGCCAGCAGCTTACTCGCGGACCTCTACAATGAGCAGTTCTTC	CASSLLADLYNEQFF
TRBD2	many	TRBV20-1	TRBJ2-3	TGCAGTGCCCCCCTACTAGCGGGAAGGACAGATACGCAGTATTTT	CSAPLLAGRTDTQYF
-	few	TRBV9	TRBJ1-2	TGTGCCAGCAGCGTAGAATGGGGTCGACACTCCTATGGCTACACCTTC	CASSVEWGRHSYGYTF
TRBD2	many	TRBV18	TRBJ2-7	TGTGCCAGCTCACCCCTAGCGGGACCCTACGAGCAGTACTTC	CASSPLAGPYEQYF
-	few	TRBV10-3	TRBJ2-3	TGTGCCATCAGTGACGGGGGCGGGAGTCGTGATACGCAGTATTTT	CAISDGGGSRDTQYF
-	many	TRBV10-3	TRBJ1-4	TGTGCCATCAGTGAGTCGCAAGATCCGGCTAATGAAAAACTGTTTTTT	CAISESQDPANEKLFF
TRBD1	many	TRBV20-1	TRBJ2-2	TGCAGTGCTTCCTATGGCACAGGGGAAGCCGGGGAGCTGTTTTTT	CSASYGTGEAGELFF
TRBD1	many	TRBV5-1	TRBJ2-1	TGCGCCAGCAGCCAGACAGGGCTGGGTGAGCAGTTCTTC	CASSQTGLGEQFF
TRBD2	many	TRBV12-3/TRBV12-4	TRBJ2-1	TGTGCCACCATACTCGGGAGGGCCCCCTACAATGAGCAGTTCTTC	CATILGRAPYNEQFF
-	many	TRBV12-3/TRBV12-4	TRBJ1-5	TGTGCCAGCAGTCCCTTCTTGGGCAATCAGCCCCAGCATTTT	CASSPFLGNQPQHF
-	many	TRBV5-1	TRBJ2-5	TGCGCCAGCAGTTCCCAGGGTTACCAAGAGACCCAGTACTTC	CASSSQGYQETQYF
TRBD2	many	TRBV27	TRBJ2-1	TGTGCCAGCAGACTCGAGGGACTAGCGGGAGGGCCCCCACCTTACAATGAGCAGTTCTTC	CASRLEGLAGGPPPYNEQFF
TRBD2	many	TRBV6-5	TRBJ2-1	TGTGCCAGCAGCAGTAGCGGGACCTCTGATGAGCAGTTCTTC	CASSSSGTSDEQFF
-	few	TRBV12-3/TRBV12-4	TRBJ1-1	TGTGCCAGCAGTTGGCAGGGAGGAGAGACTGAAGCTTTCTTT	CASSWQGGETEAFF
-	many	TRBV12-3/TRBV12-4	TRBJ2-1	TGTGCCAGCACCAGGGTAGGTTACAATGAGCAGTTCTTC	CASTRVGYNEQFF
-	many	TRBV6-2/TRBV6-3	TRBJ2-5	TGTGCCAGCAGCCCGGCCGGGTGGCAGGCTGGGGGGACCCAGTACTTC	CASSPAGWQAGGTQYF
TRBD1	many	TRBV25-1	TRBJ2-3	TGTGCCAGCAGTGGACAGGGAACAGATACGCAGTATTTT	CASSGQGTDTQYF
TRBD2	few	TRBV13	TRBJ2-3	TGTGCCAGCAGCTTAAGGACTAGCGGGAGGACAGATACGCAGTATTTT	CASSLRTSGRTDTQYF
-	many	TRBV29-1	TRBJ2-5	TGCAGCGTTTACGGGACACACCAAGAGACCCAGTACTTC	CSVYGTHQETQYF
-	many	TRBV2	TRBJ1-1	TGTGCCAGCAACCCCCGGTCGGGAGGCACTGAAGCTTTCTTT	CASNPRSGGTEAFF
-	many	TRBV3-1	TRBJ2-7	TGTGCCAGCAGCCAAGAGATAACGTCCGAGCAGTACTTC	CASSQEITSEQYF
-	many	TRBV19	TRBJ1-1	TGTGCCAGTAGTATGGACCCAGGGAGTCGTTCGGCTTTCTTT	CASSMDPGSRSAFF
-	many	TRBV5-1	TRBJ2-1	TGCGCCAGCAGCCGTTCAAGTATTGGGAGCTCCTACAATGAGCAGTTCTTC	CASSRSSIGSSYNEQFF
-	many	TRBV10-3	TRBJ2-1	TGTGCCATCAGTGAGTCGAACGTCCAGTCCGTCGTTGGTGAGCAGTTCTTC	CAISESNVQSVVGEQFF
-	many	TRBV11-2	TRBJ2-2	TGTGCCAGCAGCTTATTTTGGGGTGGCGACACCGGGGAGCTGTTTTTT	CASSLFWGGDTGELFF
TRBD2	many	TRBV28	TRBJ2-7	TGTGCCAGCACCTACGGGCTAGCGGGGGCCTACGAGCAGTACTTC	CASTYGLAGAYEQYF
-	many	TRBV6-5	TRBJ2-6	TGTGCCAGCAGTAGTGGGTGGGGGGCCAACGTCCTGACTTTC	CASSSGWGANVLTF
-	many	TRBV28	TRBJ2-7	TGTGCCAGCAGATTACAGAGGGGGGGCGGTTCCTACGAGCAGTACTTC	CASRLQRGGGSYEQYF
-	medium-sized	TRBV29-1	TRBJ2-7	TGCAGCGGGGGCCCCGGCTCCTACGAGCAGTACTTC	CSGGPGSYEQYF
-	-	TRBV5-1	TRBJ2-3	TGCGCCAGCAGCTTGGCCGCTCCGGATACGCAGTATTTT	CASSLAAPDTQYF
-	many	TRBV13	TRBJ2-1	TGTGCCAGCAGCTTCCCTACAGGGAACTACAATGAGCAGTTCTTC	CASSFPTGNYNEQFF
TRBD1	-	TRBV7-3	TRBJ2-3	TGTGCCAGCAGCTTCGACAGGGTTGCGCAGTATTTT	CASSFDRVAQYF
-	many	TRBV7-9	TRBJ2-7	TGTGCCAGCAGCCCGTCGTCGAGCTCCTACGAGCAGTACTTC	CASSPSSSSYEQYF
-	many	TRBV27	TRBJ2-7	TGTGCCAGCAGTTTGGGGAGTACGGCCTACGAGCAGTACTTC	CASSLGSTAYEQYF
-	-	TRBV29-1	TRBJ2-5	TGCAGCGTTGTATTGAGGTGGGGACAAGAGACCCAGTACTTC	CSVVLRWGQETQYF
TRBD2	many	TRBV29-1	TRBJ2-1	TGCAGCGTCGATAGCGGGAGAGGGGATGAGCAGTTCTTC	CSVDSGRGDEQFF
TRBD1	few	TRBV2	TRBJ1-6	TGTGCCAGCAATCCCGACAGGGCCGATTCACCCCTCCACTTT	CASNPDRADSPLHF
TRBD1	many	TRBV15	TRBJ2-1	TGTGCCACCAGCAGAGGGCCAGGGGGATACAATGAGCAGTTCTTC	CATSRGPGGYNEQFF